Included here is one T cell receptor beta chain sequence, with context. Profiled with immunoSEQ multiplex PCR; TCRdb holds only in-frame clones, not every one. Of 2 million to 3 million clones listed, more than 90% are singletons. The sample is drawn from a study of shared clonotypes between healthy human individuals. Germline lookup yields CDR1 GTSNPN and CDR2 SVGIG (reference sequence). The length of the CDR3 is 12 residues. Germline trimming cut 8 bases from V and 2 bases from J; bases unmatched to any gene: 3. The gene calls are TRBV30 and TRBJ2-7, with 10 bases lining up with TRBD1. The sequenced sample consisted of naive CD4+ T cells sorted from blood. Subset meaning: CD45RA+ positively selected. This TCR came from a man in his late teens or twenties in good health. CDR3 protein: CARGQGTYEQYF. The CDR3 bases are TGTGCCCGGGGACAGGGGACCTACGAGCAGTACTTC.